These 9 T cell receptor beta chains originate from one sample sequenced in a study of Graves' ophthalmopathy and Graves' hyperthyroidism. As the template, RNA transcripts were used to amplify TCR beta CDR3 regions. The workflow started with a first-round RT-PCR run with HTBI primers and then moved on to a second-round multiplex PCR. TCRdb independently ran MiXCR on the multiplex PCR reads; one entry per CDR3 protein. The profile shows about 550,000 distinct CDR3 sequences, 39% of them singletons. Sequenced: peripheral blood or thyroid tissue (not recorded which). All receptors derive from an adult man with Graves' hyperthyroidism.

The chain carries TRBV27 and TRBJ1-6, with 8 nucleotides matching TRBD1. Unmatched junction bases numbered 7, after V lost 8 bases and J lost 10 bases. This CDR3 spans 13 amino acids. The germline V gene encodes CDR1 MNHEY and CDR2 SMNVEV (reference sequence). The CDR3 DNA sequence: TGTGCCAGCGGGGGACAGGCTGCGTCACCCCTCCACTTT. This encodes CASGGQAASPLHF.

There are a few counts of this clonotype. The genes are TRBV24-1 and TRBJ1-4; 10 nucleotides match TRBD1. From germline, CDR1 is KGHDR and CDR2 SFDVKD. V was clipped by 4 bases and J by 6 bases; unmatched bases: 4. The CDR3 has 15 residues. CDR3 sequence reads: CATSEAGTGDEKLFF. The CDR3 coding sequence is TGTGCCACCAGTGAGGCCGGGACAGGGGATGAAAAACTGTTTTTT.

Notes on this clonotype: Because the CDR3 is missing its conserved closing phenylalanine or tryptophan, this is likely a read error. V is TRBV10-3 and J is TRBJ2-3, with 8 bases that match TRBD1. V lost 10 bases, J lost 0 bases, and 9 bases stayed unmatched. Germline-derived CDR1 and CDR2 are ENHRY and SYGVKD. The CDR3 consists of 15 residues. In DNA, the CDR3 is TGTGCCACCGCCTTACAGGGGGTCAGCACAGATACGCAGTATCTT. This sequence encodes CATALQGVSTDTQYL.

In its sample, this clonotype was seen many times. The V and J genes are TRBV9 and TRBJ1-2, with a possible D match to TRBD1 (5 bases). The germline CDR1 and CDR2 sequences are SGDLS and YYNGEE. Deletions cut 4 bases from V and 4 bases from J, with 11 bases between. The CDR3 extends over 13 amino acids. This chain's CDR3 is CASSLGRGYGYTF. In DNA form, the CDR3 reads TGTGCCAGCAGCCTAGGGAGGGGCTATGGCTACACCTTC.

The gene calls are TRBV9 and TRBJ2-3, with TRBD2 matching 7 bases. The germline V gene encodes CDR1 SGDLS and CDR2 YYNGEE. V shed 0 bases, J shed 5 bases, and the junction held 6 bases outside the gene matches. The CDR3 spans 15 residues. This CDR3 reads CASSVEGGDGDTQYF. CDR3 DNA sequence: TGTGCCAGCAGCGTAGAGGGAGGGGATGGAGATACGCAGTATTTT.

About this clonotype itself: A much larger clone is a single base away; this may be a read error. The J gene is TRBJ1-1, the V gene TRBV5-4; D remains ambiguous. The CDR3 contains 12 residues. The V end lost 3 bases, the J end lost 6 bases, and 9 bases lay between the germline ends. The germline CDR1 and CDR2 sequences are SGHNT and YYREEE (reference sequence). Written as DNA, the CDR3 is TGTGCCAGCAGCTCGGGCAGAGCTGAAGCTTTCTTT. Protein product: CASSSGRAEAFF.

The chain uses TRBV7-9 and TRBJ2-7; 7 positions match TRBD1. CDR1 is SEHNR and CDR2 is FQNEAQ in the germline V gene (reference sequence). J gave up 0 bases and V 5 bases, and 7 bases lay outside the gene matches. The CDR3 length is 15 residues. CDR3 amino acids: CASSPRDSNSYEQYF. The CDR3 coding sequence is TGTGCCAGCAGCCCCCGGGACAGTAACTCCTACGAGCAGTACTTC.

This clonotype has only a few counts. CDR3 DNA sequence: TGTGCCAGCAGCCAAACCCCTCGCGCGGGACAGCTTAATGAAAAACTGTTTTTT. Protein product: CASSQTPRAGQLNEKLFF. The V call is TRBV4-2, the J call TRBJ1-4; 7 bases are a match to TRBD1. CDR1 and CDR2 (germline): LGHNA, YNFKEQ. Trimming at V came to 2 bases and at J to 4 bases, leaving 13 bases not matched to a gene. The CDR3 is 18 residues long.

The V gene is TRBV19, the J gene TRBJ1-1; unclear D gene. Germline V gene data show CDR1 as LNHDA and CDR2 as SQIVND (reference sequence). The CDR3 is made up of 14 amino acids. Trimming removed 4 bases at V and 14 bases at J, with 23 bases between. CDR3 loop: CASSTAGIINEQFF. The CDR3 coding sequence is TGTGCCAGTAGTACTGCGGGAATCATCAATGAGCAGTTCTTT.